A selection of T cell receptor beta chains follows, all from one sample in a study of a mutant IDH1 vaccine in newly diagnosed glioma. TCRdb's table, derived via immunoSEQ multiplex PCR, lists solely in-frame clones and lacks some. The sample holds approximately 60,000 clones, around four fifths seen once. What these receptors recognize is not known. The source was PBMCs, collected from a glioma patient whose treatment included an IDH1 peptide vaccine. These receptors originate from a man aged 25-45 years with glioma. CDR3s include the opening cysteine and the closing phenylalanine or tryptophan. The D gene is left open where the match is weak. Clone sizes are given selectively: once, few, many, or a class where the clone is expanded.

D gene	clone size	V gene	J gene	CDR3 length	CDR3 protein	CDR3 DNA
-	-	TRBV5-7	TRBJ1-2	16	CASCLKSSKPDYGYTF	TGTGCCAGCTGCTTGAAATCTTCTAAGCCCGACTATGGCTACACCTTC
-	-	TRBV15	TRBJ2-7	15	CATSRGGAGKDEQYF	TGTGCCACCAGCAGAGGTGGAGCCGGGAAGGACGAGCAGTACTTC
TRBD1	once	TRBV28	TRBJ1-2	15	CASSLGQGAPYGYTF	TGTGCCAGCAGTTTGGGACAGGGAGCTCCCTATGGCTACACCTTC
-	once	TRBV19	TRBJ2-7	14	CASSIGQGGYEQYF	TGTGCCAGTAGTATTGGGCAGGGGGGCTACGAGCAGTACTTC
-	-	TRBV11-2	TRBJ1-1	16	CASSLQTGGRNTEAFF	TGTGCCAGCAGCTTACAAACAGGTGGGCGAAACACTGAAGCTTTCTTT
-	-	TRBV6-1	TRBJ2-1	15	CASSRGGGPFNEQFF	TGTGCCAGCAGCCGAGGAGGGGGCCCCTTCAATGAGCAGTTCTTC
TRBD1	-	TRBV5-1	TRBJ1-4	15	CASSFDRDSYEKLFF	TGCGCCAGCAGCTTTGACCGGGACAGCTATGAAAAACTGTTTTTT
-	-	TRBV5-4	TRBJ1-2	15	CAAHVQLARAYGYTF	TGTGCCGCCCACGTCCAGCTCGCCAGGGCCTATGGCTACACCTTC
-	-	TRBV10-1	TRBJ1-1	13	CASSENLEFEAFF	TGCGCCAGCAGCGAAAATTTAGAGTTTGAAGCTTTCTTT
-	-	TRBV2	TRBJ2-7	13	CASRGTETYEQYF	TGTGCCAGCAGGGGGACTGAGACCTACGAGCAGTACTTC
-	-	TRBV28	TRBJ1-5	14	CASSIKTGNQPQHF	TGTGCCAGCAGCATAAAAACAGGGAACCAGCCCCAGCATTTT
-	-	TRBV25-1	TRBJ1-4	15	CASTINRDGNEKLFF	TGTGCCAGCACCATCAACAGGGATGGAAATGAAAAACTGTTTTTT
-	-	TRBV6-5	TRBJ1-5	16	CASSSSRGGGNQPQHF	TGTGCCAGCAGTTCCTCCAGGGGAGGGGGCAATCAGCCCCAGCATTTT
-	-	TRBV7-9	TRBJ1-3	15	CASSYLGESGNTIYF	TGTGCCAGCAGCTATCTAGGGGAATCTGGAAACACCATATATTTT
-	-	TRBV7-9	TRBJ2-2	13	CANKGQNTGELFF	TGTGCCAACAAGGGGCAGAACACCGGGGAGCTGTTTTTT
TRBD1	-	TRBV15	TRBJ2-2	16	CATSRDRGLSTGELFF	TGTGCCACCAGCAGGGACAGGGGGCTGAGCACCGGGGAGCTGTTTTTT
-	-	TRBV4-1	TRBJ2-7	14	CASSQGTTAYEQYF	TGCGCCAGCAGCCAAGGGACAACAGCCTACGAGCAGTACTTC
-	-	TRBV4-1	TRBJ2-3	15	CASSQVLGGRDTQYF	TGCGCCAGCAGCCAAGTGTTAGGGGGGAGGGATACGCAGTATTTT
TRBD1	-	TRBV18	TRBJ2-2	18	CASSPRSQMGQGTGELFF	TGTGCCAGCTCACCACGATCTCAGATGGGACAGGGCACCGGGGAGCTGTTTTTT
TRBD2	once	TRBV7-8	TRBJ2-5	14	CASSLGTSGETQYF	TGTGCCAGCAGCTTGGGGACTAGCGGAGAGACCCAGTACTTC
TRBD1	-	TRBV12-5	TRBJ1-3	17	CASGLVRTGRSGNTIYF	TGTGCTAGTGGTTTGGTACGGACAGGGCGATCTGGAAACACCATATATTTT
-	-	TRBV5-1	TRBJ1-1	16	CASRNAAFGVDTEAFF	TGCGCCAGCCGGAACGCAGCCTTCGGGGTGGACACTGAAGCTTTTTTT
-	-	TRBV4-2	TRBJ1-5	15	CASSQAVQSGQPQHF	TGTGCCAGCAGCCAAGCGGTACAATCCGGTCAGCCCCAGCATTTT
-	-	TRBV30	TRBJ2-1	15	CARSRDPSSYNEQFF	TGTGCCCGAAGCCGGGACCCGAGCTCCTACAATGAGCAGTTCTTC
TRBD2	-	TRBV12-5	TRBJ2-3	17	CASGLSAKAGGTDTQYF	TGTGCTAGTGGTTTGAGCGCTAAAGCGGGGGGCACAGATACGCAGTATTTT
TRBD1	-	TRBV27	TRBJ2-2	15	CASHAQGAGTGELFF	TGTGCCAGCCATGCTCAGGGGGCAGGCACCGGGGAGCTGTTTTTT
-	-	TRBV28	TRBJ1-1	14	CASSRDGSDTEAFF	TGTGCCAGCAGTAGGGACGGGTCCGACACTGAAGCTTTCTTT
TRBD1	-	TRBV9	TRBJ2-2	15	CASSVGPDRVGELFF	TGTGCCAGCAGCGTGGGCCCTGACAGGGTTGGGGAGCTGTTTTTT
TRBD2	-	TRBV13	TRBJ2-3	13	CASSIGGANTQYF	TGTGCCAGCAGCATCGGGGGGGCGAATACGCAGTATTTT
-	once	TRBV10-1	TRBJ1-3	13	CASTGDSGNTIYF	TGCGCCAGCACGGGGGACTCTGGAAACACCATATATTTT
-	-	TRBV11-2	TRBJ1-2	13	CASSVMGGDGYTF	TGTGCCAGCAGCGTAATGGGAGGGGATGGCTACACCTTC
TRBD1	-	TRBV11-2	TRBJ1-2	17	CASSLGLKSRGDYGYTF	TGTGCCAGCAGCTTAGGACTAAAATCCAGGGGGGACTATGGCTACACCTTC
TRBD1	-	TRBV2	TRBJ2-1	15	CASIGTGWTYNEQFF	TGTGCCAGCATCGGGACAGGGTGGACCTACAATGAGCAGTTCTTC
-	-	TRBV28	TRBJ1-1	14	CASSFRTRGAEAFF	TGTGCCAGCAGTTTCAGGACAAGGGGGGCTGAAGCTTTCTTT
-	-	TRBV6-6	TRBJ2-4	15	CASTKGQSAKNIQYF	TGTGCCAGCACCAAGGGACAATCAGCCAAAAACATTCAGTACTTC
-	few	TRBV29-1	TRBJ1-1	14	CSVRGGQSNTEAFF	TGCAGCGTCAGAGGTGGGCAGTCGAACACTGAAGCTTTCTTT
-	-	TRBV18	TRBJ1-2	15	CASSPSPPPNYGYTF	TGTGCCAGCTCACCCTCTCCACCCCCTAACTATGGCTACACCTTC
-	-	TRBV18	TRBJ2-3	12	CASSPLEDTQYF	TGTGCCAGCTCACCCCTTGAGGATACGCAGTATTTT
-	few	TRBV4-1	TRBJ1-1	16	CASSHLPAGVSTEAFF	TGCGCCAGCAGCCATTTGCCGGCAGGGGTAAGCACTGAAGCTTTCTTT
-	once	TRBV6-1	TRBJ1-5	13	CASSGGTNQPQHF	TGTGCCAGCAGTGGGGGGACCAATCAGCCCCAGCATTTT
-	-	TRBV5-6	TRBJ1-3	16	CASLQSPSASGNTIYF	TGTGCCAGCCTACAATCCCCCTCCGCCTCTGGAAACACCATATATTTT
TRBD1	few	TRBV15	TRBJ1-5	15	CATRDGTGGFQPQHF	TGTGCCACCAGGGACGGGACAGGGGGCTTTCAGCCCCAGCATTTT
TRBD1	-	TRBV5-1	TRBJ1-4	17	CASSLAGATGRNEKLFF	TGCGCCAGCAGCTTGGCGGGGGCGACAGGGAGAAATGAAAAACTGTTTTTT
TRBD1	-	TRBV7-2	TRBJ2-1	16	CASSLRGRTAPSEQFF	TGTGCCAGCAGCTTGAGGGGGCGGACTGCGCCCTCTGAGCAGTTCTTC
TRBD2	-	TRBV5-1	TRBJ2-1	15	CASSSTGLNNDKQFF	TGCGCCAGCAGCTCGACGGGACTAAACAATGATAAGCAGTTCTTC
TRBD2	-	TRBV5-1	TRBJ2-1	15	CASSLGEGPYNEQFF	TGCGCCAGCAGCTTGGGGGAGGGACCCTACAATGAGCAGTTCTTC
-	few	TRBV21-1	TRBJ1-5	16	CASSTATGPGNQPQHF	TGTGCCAGCAGCACGGCGACAGGGCCGGGGAATCAGCCCCAGCATTTT
TRBD1	-	TRBV9	TRBJ1-1	13	CASRKRDSFEAFF	TGTGCCAGCAGAAAACGGGACAGTTTTGAAGCTTTCTTT
TRBD2	-	TRBV11-2	TRBJ2-1	17	CASSSPGLAGGHNEQFF	TGTGCCAGCAGCTCCCCGGGACTAGCGGGGGGCCACAATGAGCAGTTCTTC
-	-	TRBV10-3	TRBJ2-3	16	CAIKPGLAEYTDTQYF	TGTGCCATCAAACCCGGCTTAGCAGAGTACACAGATACGCAGTATTTT